A selection of T cell receptor beta chains follows, all from one sample in a study of CDR3 diversity in severe acne. TCRdb reanalysed the PCR reads using MiXCR and keeps one entry per CDR3 protein. The sample has tens of thousands of distinct CDR3 sequences; around 49% are singletons. The specimen was blood. These receptors originate from a male donor in good health, without acne. Both conserved end residues are part of each CDR3. Each record gives: clone size, V gene, D gene, J gene, CDR3 DNA, CDR3 protein. A D gene is named only where the DNA matches it firmly. Clone size, where shown, is once, few, many, or a class for clones that have expanded.

abundance: NA; v_gene: TRBV24-1; d_gene: NA; j_gene: TRBJ2-7; CDR3nt: TGTGCCACCAGTGCAGGGTTCTCGTACGAGCAGTACTTC; CDR3aa: CATSAGFSYEQYF
abundance: NA; v_gene: TRBV27; d_gene: NA; j_gene: TRBJ1-1; CDR3nt: TGTGCCAGCAGTCTATACCCCGGACAAGAGAACACTGAAGCTTTCTTT; CDR3aa: CASSLYPGQENTEAFF
abundance: NA; v_gene: TRBV24-1; d_gene: TRBD2; j_gene: TRBJ2-5; CDR3nt: TGTGTCACCAGTGATACTAGCGGGAGACAAGAGACCCAGTACTTC; CDR3aa: CVTSDTSGRQETQYF
abundance: many; v_gene: TRBV10-1; d_gene: NA; j_gene: TRBJ2-7; CDR3nt: TGCGCCATCAAGGCGACGGCCGAGCAGTACTTC; CDR3aa: CAIKATAEQYF
abundance: NA; v_gene: TRBV7-8; d_gene: NA; j_gene: TRBJ1-4; CDR3nt: TGTGCCAGCAGCCCGGGGCCCGCGAATCGGGAAAAACTGTTTTTT; CDR3aa: CASSPGPANREKLFF
abundance: medium-sized; v_gene: TRBV10-3; d_gene: TRBD1; j_gene: TRBJ1-2; CDR3nt: TGTGCCACCGTGCCGGGACAGGGCAACTATGGCTACACCTTC; CDR3aa: CATVPGQGNYGYTF
abundance: medium-sized; v_gene: TRBV20-1; d_gene: TRBD1; j_gene: TRBJ1-5; CDR3nt: TGCAGTGCCGTGGACAGGTTGAATCAGCCCCAGCATTTT; CDR3aa: CSAVDRLNQPQHF
abundance: NA; v_gene: TRBV20-1; d_gene: TRBD2; j_gene: TRBJ2-7; CDR3nt: TGCAGTGCTAGGGATGGTCGTAGCGGGAGAAACGAGCAGTACTTC; CDR3aa: CSARDGRSGRNEQYF
abundance: NA; v_gene: TRBV7-4; d_gene: TRBD1; j_gene: TRBJ1-1; CDR3nt: TGTGCCAGCAGCCCCGGACAGGTCGGAGCTTTCTTT; CDR3aa: CASSPGQVGAFF
abundance: NA; v_gene: TRBV5-1; d_gene: NA; j_gene: TRBJ1-4; CDR3nt: TGCGCCAGCAGCCTCGATGCTGTAACAGGTGCAACTAATGAAAAACTGTTTTTT; CDR3aa: CASSLDAVTGATNEKLFF
abundance: NA; v_gene: TRBV7-6; d_gene: TRBD1; j_gene: TRBJ2-7; CDR3nt: TGTGCCAGCAGCCTCCGGACAGGGATGGAGCAGTACTTC; CDR3aa: CASSLRTGMEQYF
abundance: many; v_gene: TRBV5-8; d_gene: NA; j_gene: TRBJ2-3; CDR3nt: TGTGCCAGCAGCTTAGTGTCTGATACGCAGTATTTT; CDR3aa: CASSLVSDTQYF
abundance: many; v_gene: TRBV9; d_gene: NA; j_gene: TRBJ1-2; CDR3nt: TGTGCCAGCAGCGTAGCGGTGGAAGGGGCCGATGGCTACACCTTC; CDR3aa: CASSVAVEGADGYTF
abundance: once; v_gene: TRBV7-9; d_gene: NA; j_gene: TRBJ2-5; CDR3nt: TGTGCTAGCAGCACCACAGGGTCGGCCCTCAACCAAGAGACCCAGTACTTC; CDR3aa: CASSTTGSALNQETQYF
abundance: NA; v_gene: TRBV29-1; d_gene: TRBD1; j_gene: TRBJ1-1; CDR3nt: TGCAGCGCGACAGGGCCGACTGAAGCTTTCTTT; CDR3aa: CSATGPTEAFF
abundance: many; v_gene: TRBV13; d_gene: NA; j_gene: TRBJ2-7; CDR3nt: TGTGCCAGCAGGGACCAGTACACCTACGAGCAGTACTTC; CDR3aa: CASRDQYTYEQYF
abundance: NA; v_gene: TRBV29-1; d_gene: TRBD2; j_gene: TRBJ2-5; CDR3nt: TGCAGCGTTGAGGACGGGACTAGCGGGACCCAAGAGACCCAGTACTTC; CDR3aa: CSVEDGTSGTQETQYF
abundance: NA; v_gene: TRBV20-1; d_gene: NA; j_gene: TRBJ1-2; CDR3nt: TGCAGTGCTAACAGCCCAGGGACCTATGGCTACACCTTC; CDR3aa: CSANSPGTYGYTF
abundance: NA; v_gene: TRBV24-1; d_gene: NA; j_gene: TRBJ2-3; CDR3nt: TGTGCCACCAGTGGTCGCGGCTTTGGAGCGGTTAGCACAGATACGCAGTATTTT; CDR3aa: CATSGRGFGAVSTDTQYF
abundance: many; v_gene: TRBV4-1; d_gene: NA; j_gene: TRBJ2-5; CDR3nt: TGCGCCAGCAGCCAAGAGTCCGGCTTGGGTGAGACCCAGTACTTC; CDR3aa: CASSQESGLGETQYF
abundance: many; v_gene: TRBV12-3/TRBV12-4; d_gene: NA; j_gene: TRBJ2-3; CDR3nt: TGTGCCAGCAGTGCCAGCGACTGGCTGGGCACGCAGTATTTT; CDR3aa: CASSASDWLGTQYF
abundance: NA; v_gene: TRBV19; d_gene: NA; j_gene: TRBJ2-2; CDR3nt: TGTGCCAGTAGTATCTCGACTTTT; CDR3aa: CASSISTF
abundance: NA; v_gene: TRBV2; d_gene: TRBD1; j_gene: TRBJ1-2; CDR3nt: TGTGCCAGCAGTGAGTGGCAGGGGGCCGGCTACACCTTC; CDR3aa: CASSEWQGAGYTF
abundance: NA; v_gene: TRBV2; d_gene: NA; j_gene: TRBJ2-1; CDR3nt: TGTGCCAGCAGTGCTAGCCGTTCCGGTCTCCCCCTCAATGAGCAGTTCTTC; CDR3aa: CASSASRSGLPLNEQFF
abundance: NA; v_gene: TRBV5-1; d_gene: NA; j_gene: TRBJ2-7; CDR3nt: TGCGCCAGCAGGGATATAGGGCGGGAGCAGTACTTC; CDR3aa: CASRDIGREQYF
abundance: NA; v_gene: TRBV4-2; d_gene: TRBD1; j_gene: TRBJ1-2; CDR3nt: TGTGCCAGCAGGTCCGGGACAGTAGTCCAGCAGGGGTTCTACTATGGCTACACCTTC; CDR3aa: CASRSGTVVQQGFYYGYTF
abundance: once; v_gene: TRBV25-1; d_gene: NA; j_gene: TRBJ1-3; CDR3nt: TGTGCCGGCACCCCGGGAAACACCATATATTTT; CDR3aa: CAGTPGNTIYF
abundance: NA; v_gene: TRBV10-3; d_gene: NA; j_gene: TRBJ1-2; CDR3nt: TGTGCCATCGGTGAGACGATGGATGGCTACACCTTC; CDR3aa: CAIGETMDGYTF
abundance: many; v_gene: TRBV6-5; d_gene: NA; j_gene: TRBJ2-7; CDR3nt: TGTGCCAGCAGCAGGGACCCCCGGTACGAGCAGTACTTC; CDR3aa: CASSRDPRYEQYF
abundance: many; v_gene: TRBV2; d_gene: TRBD2; j_gene: TRBJ2-3; CDR3nt: TGTGCCAGCAGCCGGACTAGCGGGAGGTCGACGCAGTATTTT; CDR3aa: CASSRTSGRSTQYF
abundance: many; v_gene: TRBV4-1; d_gene: NA; j_gene: TRBJ2-7; CDR3nt: TGCGCCAGCAGGGTTCGTCAGGCGGCCTACGAGCAGTACTTC; CDR3aa: CASRVRQAAYEQYF
abundance: many; v_gene: TRBV6-6; d_gene: TRBD2; j_gene: TRBJ2-1; CDR3nt: TGTGCCAGCAGTTACGGACTAGCGGGAGCGGGTGAGCAGTTCTTC; CDR3aa: CASSYGLAGAGEQFF
abundance: many; v_gene: TRBV5-6; d_gene: NA; j_gene: TRBJ2-5; CDR3nt: TGTGCCAGCAGCTTGGGGTACCAAGAGACCCAGTACTTC; CDR3aa: CASSLGYQETQYF
abundance: many; v_gene: TRBV11-2; d_gene: NA; j_gene: TRBJ2-7; CDR3nt: TGTGCCAGCAGCTTAGATTGGGAACTAGCCGAGCAGTACTTC; CDR3aa: CASSLDWELAEQYF
abundance: NA; v_gene: TRBV7-8; d_gene: TRBD2; j_gene: TRBJ2-7; CDR3nt: TGCGCCAGCAGCCAAGCTGGGCTAGCGGGAGTAGGGGCCTACGAGCAGTACTTC; CDR3aa: CASSQAGLAGVGAYEQYF
abundance: NA; v_gene: TRBV28; d_gene: TRBD2; j_gene: TRBJ2-7; CDR3nt: TGTGCCAGCAGCTTCCTAGCGGGAGGGCCAAACGAGCAGTACTTC; CDR3aa: CASSFLAGGPNEQYF
abundance: NA; v_gene: TRBV10-2; d_gene: NA; j_gene: TRBJ1-3; CDR3nt: TGCGCCAGCCGCGACGCTTACTCTGGAAACACCATATATTTT; CDR3aa: CASRDAYSGNTIYF
abundance: many; v_gene: TRBV6-1; d_gene: NA; j_gene: TRBJ1-1; CDR3nt: TGTGCCAGCAGTGAATCTAACACTGAAGCTTTCTTT; CDR3aa: CASSESNTEAFF
abundance: NA; v_gene: TRBV19; d_gene: NA; j_gene: TRBJ1-3; CDR3nt: TGTGCCAGTAGTAGGATGGATAGCTCTGGAAACACCATATATTTT; CDR3aa: CASSRMDSSGNTIYF
abundance: many; v_gene: TRBV25-1; d_gene: NA; j_gene: TRBJ1-6; CDR3nt: TGTGCCAGCAGTGATGGCAGGACCGCCGGCAATTCACCCCTCCACTTT; CDR3aa: CASSDGRTAGNSPLHF
abundance: NA; v_gene: TRBV7-9; d_gene: NA; j_gene: TRBJ1-3; CDR3nt: TGTGCCAGCAGCCTAGGGGGTTTCGGAAACACCATATATTTT; CDR3aa: CASSLGGFGNTIYF
abundance: NA; v_gene: TRBV29-1; d_gene: TRBD2; j_gene: TRBJ2-3; CDR3nt: TGCAGCGTAGCAGCGGGAAGTAGCACAGATACGCAGTATTTT; CDR3aa: CSVAAGSSTDTQYF
abundance: NA; v_gene: TRBV6-5; d_gene: NA; j_gene: TRBJ1-1; CDR3nt: TGTGCCAGCAGTGGCGTCGGGTCAGAGGACACTGAAGCTTTCTTT; CDR3aa: CASSGVGSEDTEAFF
abundance: NA; v_gene: TRBV20-1; d_gene: TRBD2; j_gene: TRBJ2-5; CDR3nt: TGCAGTGCAACCCTGGGACTAGCGGGAGTTGAAGGGACCCAGTACTTC; CDR3aa: CSATLGLAGVEGTQYF
abundance: NA; v_gene: TRBV7-2; d_gene: NA; j_gene: TRBJ1-1; CDR3nt: TGTGCCAGCAGCTTATTCTCCAACACTGAAGCTTTCTTT; CDR3aa: CASSLFSNTEAFF
abundance: many; v_gene: TRBV4-1; d_gene: NA; j_gene: TRBJ1-1; CDR3nt: TGCGCCAGCAGCCAAGATCGAAACAGGATGAACACTGAAGCTTTCTTT; CDR3aa: CASSQDRNRMNTEAFF
abundance: few; v_gene: TRBV29-1; d_gene: NA; j_gene: TRBJ2-2; CDR3nt: TGCAGCGGCTTACAGTGGGGAAGGGGCACCGGGGAGCTGTTTTTT; CDR3aa: CSGLQWGRGTGELFF
abundance: NA; v_gene: TRBV5-4; d_gene: TRBD1; j_gene: TRBJ1-2; CDR3nt: TGTGCCAGCAGCTGGGACAGGGGGCGCGGCTACACCTTC; CDR3aa: CASSWDRGRGYTF
abundance: many; v_gene: TRBV9; d_gene: NA; j_gene: TRBJ2-3; CDR3nt: TGTGCCAGCAGCCTCCAGGAAGGCCTAGCGCCTAGCACAGATACGCAGTATTTT; CDR3aa: CASSLQEGLAPSTDTQYF
abundance: many; v_gene: TRBV6-1; d_gene: NA; j_gene: TRBJ2-7; CDR3nt: TGTGCCAGCAGTAAGGGGCAGGCCTGGGGGGTAATCGACGAGCAGTACTTC; CDR3aa: CASSKGQAWGVIDEQYF
abundance: NA; v_gene: TRBV20-1; d_gene: TRBD1; j_gene: TRBJ2-7; CDR3nt: TGCAGTGCCTTGAGGAGGGACAGGGGCCCCTACGAGCAGTACTTC; CDR3aa: CSALRRDRGPYEQYF